This TCR beta chain emerged from a study of CD8+ T cells in alopecia areata. As for the study in general: For treated patients, severity scores reflected the percentage of scalp area affected.

About this clone itself: The target antigen is unknown.

Whole-study findings and limits: Affected scalp, especially in alopecia totalis/universalis, had a higher clonality than normal scalp did. Numerous expanded lesional clones remained in scalp and blood during tofacitinib. Mice showed clearer TCR sharing than patients did, a gap that was possibly HLA-related.

Extracted from the samples, RNA was reverse transcribed into cDNA to serve as the sequencing template. Using immunoSEQ multiplex PCR, the repertoire was profiled, and TCRdb retains in-frame clones only, with some absent. The sample has 150,000 to 200,000 clones, roughly 53% seen once. The V gene's germline CDR1 is SQVTM and CDR2 ANQGSEA. The J segment lost 0 bases and the V segment lost 6 bases, leaving 9 bases of the junction unmatched. The length of the CDR3 is 15 residues. Treatment: oral pan-JAK inhibitor, 5-10 mg twice daily. This specimen was CD8+ T cells sorted from blood, taken at week 24, from a patient treated with tofacitinib. V is TRBV29-1 and J is TRBJ1-2; 8 bases line up with TRBD1. The TCR originated in a human donor with alopecia areata. In DNA, the CDR3 is TGCAGCGTGCCCGGGGACAGGTCGGCTAACTATGGCTACACCTTC. Amino acids: CSVPGDRSANYGYTF.